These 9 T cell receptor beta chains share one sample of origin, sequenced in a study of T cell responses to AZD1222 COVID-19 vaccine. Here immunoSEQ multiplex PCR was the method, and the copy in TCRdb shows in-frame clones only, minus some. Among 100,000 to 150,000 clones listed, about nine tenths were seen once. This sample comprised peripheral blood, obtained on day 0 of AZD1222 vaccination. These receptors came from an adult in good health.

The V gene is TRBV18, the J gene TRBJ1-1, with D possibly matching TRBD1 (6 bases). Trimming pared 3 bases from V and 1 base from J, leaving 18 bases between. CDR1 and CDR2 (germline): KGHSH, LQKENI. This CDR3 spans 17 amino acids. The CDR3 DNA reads TGTGCCAGCTCACCGGTTACAGGGTTTGATCCGAACACTGAAGCTTTCTTT. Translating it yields CASSPVTGFDPNTEAFF.

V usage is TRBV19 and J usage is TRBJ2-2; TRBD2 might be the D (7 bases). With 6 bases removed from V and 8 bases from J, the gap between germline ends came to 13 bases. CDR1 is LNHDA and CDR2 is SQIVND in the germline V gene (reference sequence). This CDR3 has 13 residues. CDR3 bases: TGTGCCAGTAGCTTCGGGGGGCGTGGGGAGCTGTTTTTT. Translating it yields CASSFGGRGELFF.

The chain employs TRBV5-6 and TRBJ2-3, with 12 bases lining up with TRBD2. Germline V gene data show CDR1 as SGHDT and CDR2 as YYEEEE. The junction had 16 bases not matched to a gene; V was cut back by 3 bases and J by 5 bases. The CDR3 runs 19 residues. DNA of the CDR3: TGTGCCAGCAGCTCCAGAAGGGCTAGCGGGGGGGCCCCCGGAGATACGCAGTATTTT. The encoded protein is CASSSRRASGGAPGDTQYF.

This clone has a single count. The CDR3 DNA follows: TGTGCCAGCAGCTTAGGAGCTACAACATCGAACACCGGGGAGCTGTTTTTT. This encodes CASSLGATTSNTGELFF. V and J are TRBV7-9 and TRBJ2-2; D unresolved. Germline CDR1 SEHNR, CDR2 FQNEAQ (reference sequence). With 1 base removed from V and 0 bases from J, the gap between germline ends came to 12 bases. The CDR3 has 17 amino acids.

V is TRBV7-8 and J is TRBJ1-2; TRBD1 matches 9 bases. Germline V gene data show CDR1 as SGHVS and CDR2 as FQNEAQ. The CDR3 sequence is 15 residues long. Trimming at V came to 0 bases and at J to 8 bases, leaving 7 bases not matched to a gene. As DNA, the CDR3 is TGTGCCAGCAGCTTAGCGGGGGGACAGGGACGGGGCTACACCTTC. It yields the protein CASSLAGGQGRGYTF.

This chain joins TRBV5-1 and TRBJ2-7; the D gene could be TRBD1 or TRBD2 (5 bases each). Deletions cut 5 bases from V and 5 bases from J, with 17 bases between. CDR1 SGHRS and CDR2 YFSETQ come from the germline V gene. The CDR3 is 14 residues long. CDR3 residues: CASSSGTWTHEQYF. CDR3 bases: TGCGCCAGCAGTTCCGGGACGTGGACCCACGAGCAGTACTTC.

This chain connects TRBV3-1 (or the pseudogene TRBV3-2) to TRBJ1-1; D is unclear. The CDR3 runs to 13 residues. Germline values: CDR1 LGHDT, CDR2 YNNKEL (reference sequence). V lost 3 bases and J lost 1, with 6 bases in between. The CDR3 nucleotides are TGTGCCAGCAGCCAGTGGGGGAACACTGAAGCTTTCTTT. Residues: CASSQWGNTEAFF.

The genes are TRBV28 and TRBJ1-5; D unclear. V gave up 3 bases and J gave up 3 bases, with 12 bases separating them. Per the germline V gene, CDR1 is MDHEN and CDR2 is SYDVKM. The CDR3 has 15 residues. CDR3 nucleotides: TGTGCCAGCAGTTTGAGGGTGGTGATCAATCAGCCCCAGCATTTT. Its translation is CASSLRVVINQPQHF.

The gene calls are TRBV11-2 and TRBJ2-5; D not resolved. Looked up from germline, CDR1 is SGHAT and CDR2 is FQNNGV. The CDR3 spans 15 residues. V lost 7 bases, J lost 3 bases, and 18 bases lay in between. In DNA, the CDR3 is TGTGCCAGCACCAACTCTTTGAAACGGGAAGAGACCCAGTACTTC. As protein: CASTNSLKREETQYF. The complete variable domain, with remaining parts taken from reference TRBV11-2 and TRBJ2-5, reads EAGVAQSPRYKIIEKRQSVAFWCNPISGHATLYWYQQILGQGPKLLIQFQNNGVVDDSQLPKDRFSAERLKGVDSTLKIQPAKLEDSAVYLCASTNSLKREETQYFGPGTRLLVL.